Listed here are 17 T cell receptor beta chains from one sample, sequenced in a study of cytomegalovirus exposure and HLA in healthy donors. TCRdb keeps only in-frame clones here, not all; method: immunoSEQ multiplex PCR. The sample contains some 240,000 clones, 70% to 90% of which appear only once. Sequenced: PBMCs. The source of these receptors is a woman between 18 and 30 years old in good health and CMV-seronegative.

The chain joins TRBV6-1 to TRBJ1-3, with D unclear. Per the germline V gene, CDR1 is MNHNS and CDR2 is SASEGT. The CDR3 has 15 residues. The V gene lost 6 bases and the J gene lost 1 base, with 13 bases spanning the gap. The CDR3 DNA follows: TGTGCCAGCAGGACCCGGGTAACATCTGGAAACACCATATATTTT. Its protein product is CASRTRVTSGNTIYF.

The CDR3 region has the DNA TGTGCCAGCAGTGACCCGGGGGAAGAGACCCAGTACTTC. Translation: CASSDPGEETQYF. This chain connects TRBV2 to TRBJ2-5; maybe TRBD2 (6 bases). This CDR3 contains 13 residues. V lost 3 bases and J 3 bases, leaving 8 bases between the germline ends. The germline V gene has CDR1 SNHLY and CDR2 FYNNEI.

The chain uses TRBV2 and TRBJ1-5; the D gene is possibly TRBD1 (5 bases). Trimming removed 6 bases at V and 6 bases at J, with 15 bases between. Per the germline V gene, CDR1 is SNHLY and CDR2 is FYNNEI. The CDR3 sequence is 14 residues long. The CDR3 reads CASSPGHTLQPQHF. The CDR3, as DNA: TGTGCCAGCAGCCCCGGACATACCCTTCAGCCCCAGCATTTT.

CDR3 amino acids: CASSSAAGELFF. The CDR3 bases are TGTGCCAGCAGTTCGGCGGCCGGGGAGCTGTTTTTT. The chain is built from TRBV27 and TRBJ2-2; D uncertain. This CDR3 comprises 12 residues. The V and J ends lost 4 bases and 6 bases respectively, with 6 bases between them. Germline V gene data show CDR1 as MNHEY and CDR2 as SMNVEV (reference sequence).

The chain links TRBV29-1 to TRBJ1-3, with TRBD1 matching 7 bases. Germline V lookup: CDR1 SQVTM, CDR2 ANQGSEA. With V trimmed by 7 bases and J by 4 bases, 10 bases remained unmatched. This CDR3 spans 14 amino acids. CDR3 region: CSAQTGTAGNTIYF. The DNA for the CDR3 is TGCAGCGCTCAGACCGGGACAGCAGGAAACACCATATATTTT.

The gene calls are TRBV6-5 and TRBJ2-7, with 10 bases lining up with TRBD1. Germline-derived CDR1 and CDR2 are MNHEY and SVGAGI. The CDR3 length is 15 residues. With 2 bases clipped from V and 3 bases from J, the junction kept 4 bases outside the gene matches. CDR3: CASSYPGQGIYEQYF. CDR3 DNA sequence: TGTGCCAGCAGTTACCCGGGACAGGGGATCTACGAGCAGTACTTC.

V and J are TRBV5-1 and TRBJ1-2, with a tentative D call TRBD1 (5 bases). Trimming shortened V by 6 bases and J by 3 bases, and 15 bases separated the two germline ends. The CDR3 runs to 14 residues. Per germline, CDR1 SGHRS and CDR2 YFSETQ. This CDR3 reads CASNPTPGDYGYTF. DNA of the CDR3: TGCGCCAGCAATCCTACTCCGGGGGACTATGGCTACACCTTC.

The J gene is TRBJ2-6, the V gene TRBV5-1, with TRBD1 identical over 9 bases. The ends lost 3 bases at V and 0 bases at J; junction bases unmatched: 4. Germline V gives CDR1 SGHRS, CDR2 YFSETQ. The CDR3 has 17 amino acids. This chain's CDR3 is CASSSDRGPSGANVLTF. Written as DNA, the CDR3 is TGCGCCAGCAGCTCGGACAGGGGTCCCTCTGGGGCCAACGTCCTGACTTTC.

The chain links TRBV4-1 to TRBJ1-2; no definite D call. Trimming took off 6 bases at V and 1 base at J, with 3 bases between the two ends. This CDR3 is 11 amino acids long. CDR1 is MGHRA, CDR2 YSYEKL, per germline. CDR3 coding DNA: TGCGCCAGCAGTGGTAACTATGGCTACACCTTC. Translated, it gives CASSGNYGYTF.

The V and J genes are TRBV2 and TRBJ1-1; maybe TRBD1 (6 bases). V was pared by 5 bases and J by 8 bases, with 24 bases between. The CDR3 length is 16 residues. Germline V gene data show CDR1 as SNHLY and CDR2 as FYNNEI. The CDR3 spells CASSLTQTGSGLEAFF. The CDR3 DNA is TGTGCCAGCAGTCTTACACAAACAGGGAGCGGCTTGGAAGCTTTCTTT.

This chain connects TRBV28 to TRBJ1-2; unclear D gene. CDR3 length: 11 amino acids. Germline loops: CDR1 MDHEN, CDR2 SYDVKM. The CDR3 spells CATRVNYGYTF. The CDR3 coding sequence is TGTGCAACTCGGGTTAACTATGGCTACACCTTC.

The V and J genes are TRBV9 and TRBJ2-1; TRBD1 matches 10 bases. Germline V gene lookup returns CDR1 SGDLS and CDR2 YYNGEE. This CDR3 is 16 amino acids long. The V gene end was trimmed by 3 bases and the J gene end by 11 bases; junction bases not matched to a gene: 14. CDR3 in DNA: TGTGCCAGCAGCGAAAGGGGGGACAGGGGTCGTGATAAGCAGTTCTTC. It encodes CASSERGDRGRDKQFF.

V is TRBV6-5 and J is TRBJ2-5; the D gene could be TRBD1 or TRBD2 (5 bases each). Germline V CDR1 and CDR2: MNHEY, SVGAGI. V lost 2 bases, J lost 6 bases, and 16 bases lay in between. This CDR3 has 15 residues. The CDR3: CASSYGSGTGKTQYF. Written as DNA, the CDR3 is TGTGCCAGCAGTTACGGGTCCGGGACGGGGAAGACCCAGTACTTC.

This chain connects TRBV19 to TRBJ1-2, with TRBD1 identical over 9 bases. The V gene end was trimmed by 9 bases and the J gene end by 6 bases; junction bases not matched to a gene: 11. Looked up from germline, CDR1 is LNHDA and CDR2 is SQIVND (reference sequence). CDR3 size: 14 residues. This chain's CDR3 is CASDVPGQGNGYTF. In DNA form, the CDR3 reads TGTGCCAGCGATGTACCGGGACAGGGAAATGGCTACACCTTC.

The chain recombines TRBV5-4 with TRBJ2-1; 8 bases are shared with TRBD1. V gave up 4 bases and J gave up 3 bases; unmatched junction bases: 6. The CDR3 covers 15 residues. The germline CDR1 and CDR2 sequences are SGHNT and YYREEE (reference sequence). The CDR3 bases are TGTGCCAGCAGCCCCGACAGGGGACTCTACAATGAGCAGTTCTTC. It yields the protein CASSPDRGLYNEQFF.

The V gene is TRBV11-2, the J gene TRBJ1-5; D remains unclear. Germline-derived CDR1 and CDR2 are SGHAT and FQNNGV. The CDR3 totals 14 residues. Trimming took 2 bases from V and 7 from J, leaving 12 bases between them. The CDR3 here is CASSLSGVGQPQHF. The CDR3 DNA reads as TGTGCCAGCAGCTTATCGGGTGTTGGACAGCCCCAGCATTTT. The variable domain in full, with the rest retrieved from reference TRBV11-2 and TRBJ1-5, is EAGVAQSPRYKIIEKRQSVAFWCNPISGHATLYWYQQILGQGPKLLIQFQNNGVVDDSQLPKDRFSAERLKGVDSTLKIQPAKLEDSAVYLCASSLSGVGQPQHFGDGTRLSIL.

The CDR3 reads CASSRVFGNEQFF. The DNA of the CDR3 is TGTGCCAGCAGCCGGGTCTTCGGCAATGAGCAGTTCTTC. The V gene is TRBV27, the J gene TRBJ2-1; D ambiguous. Germline lookup yields CDR1 MNHEY and CDR2 SMNVEV (reference sequence). The CDR3 has 13 residues. V was pared by 6 bases and J by 6 bases, with 12 bases between.